The 3 T cell receptor beta chains below come from one sample, sequenced in a study of blood T cell repertoires in COVID-19. TCRdb keeps only in-frame clones here, not all; method: immunoSEQ multiplex PCR. The data show around 160,000 clones, over 75% seen once. The sample was peripheral blood. The receptors were sampled from a man between 60 and 75 years old with active or convalescent COVID-19.

As concerns this clone: An end of the junction differs from the germline gene, which may be a read error. The chain joins TRBV6-6 to TRBJ2-7; TRBD2 is a possible D gene (8 bases). The CDR3 totals 11 residues. In germline, CDR1 is MNHNY, CDR2 SVGAGI (reference sequence). CDR3 loop: CASTSQGTRNF. As DNA, the CDR3 is TGTGCCAGCACCTCACAGGGGACTAGGAACTTC.

The chain has TRBV18 and TRBJ1-1; the D is unclear. The CDR3 extends over 14 amino acids. V lost 2 bases to trimming and J lost 8 bases, with 15 bases between them. CDR1 and CDR2 from the germline V gene are KGHSH and LQKENI. The CDR3 protein is CASSPGRKGEEAFF. The CDR3 region has the DNA TGTGCCAGCTCACCAGGACGGAAGGGAGAGGAAGCTTTCTTT.

The chain is built from TRBV7-3 and TRBJ2-3; D might be TRBD1 (5 bases). The CDR3 has 14 residues. Germline CDR1 reads SGHTA; CDR2 reads FQGTGA. Trimming cost V 5 bases and J 6 bases, with 15 bases left between them. The CDR3 DNA is TGTGCCAGCAGCGACGCAGGGTCATGGGATACGCAGTATTTT. This sequence encodes CASSDAGSWDTQYF.